This T cell receptor beta chain came from a study of vaccination and CD4 T cells after COVID-19. Looked up from germline, CDR1 is SGHRS and CDR2 is YFSETQ. Trimming cost V 0 bases and J 9 bases; bases outside gene matches: 5. The CDR3 runs 16 residues. The Oncomine TCR Beta short-read assay was applied to DNA of cultured CD4+ T cells. TCRdb recomputed calls from the PCR reads with MiXCR, one row per CDR3 protein. In the table there are roughly 14,000 distinct CDR3 sequences, 40% to 60% of which are singletons. As for this clonotype: No antigen is known for it.

Treatment: roughly 11-day PBMC culture with coronavirus spike peptide pools or control peptides (ViraFEST assay). Specimen: cultured CD4+ T cells from blood, collected after SARS-CoV-2 vaccination. This TCR was sampled from a human donor with COVID-19. V is TRBV5-1 and J is TRBJ1-6; 11 nucleotides align to TRBD1. In nucleotides, the CDR3 is TGCGCCAGCAGCTTGGGCGGGACAGGGGGAGTTTCACCCCTCCACTTT. Protein product: CASSLGGTGGVSPLHF.